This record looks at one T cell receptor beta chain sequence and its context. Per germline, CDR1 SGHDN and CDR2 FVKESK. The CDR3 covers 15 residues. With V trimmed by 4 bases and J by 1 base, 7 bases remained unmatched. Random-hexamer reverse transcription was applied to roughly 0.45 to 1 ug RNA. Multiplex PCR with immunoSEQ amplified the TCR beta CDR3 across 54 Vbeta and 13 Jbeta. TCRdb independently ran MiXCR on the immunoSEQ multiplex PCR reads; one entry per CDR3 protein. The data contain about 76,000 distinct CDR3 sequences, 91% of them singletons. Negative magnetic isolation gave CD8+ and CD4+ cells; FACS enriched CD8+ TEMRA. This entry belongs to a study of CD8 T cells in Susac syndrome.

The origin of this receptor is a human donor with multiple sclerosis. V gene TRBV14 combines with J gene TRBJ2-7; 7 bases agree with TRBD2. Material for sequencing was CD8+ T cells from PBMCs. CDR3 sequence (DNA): TGTGCCAGCAGCCCCGGGGACTACCTTTCCTACGAGCAGTACTTC. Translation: CASSPGDYLSYEQYF.